This T cell receptor beta chain came from a study of post-analysis software for immune sequencing data. Study at large: Relapsing-remitting, secondary progressive and progressive-relapsing multiple sclerosis courses were included.

The study's findings and limits: Higher frequency in patients than in controls was seen for about five TRBV segments, with TRBV5-6, TRBV5-1 and TRBV20-1 among them. F-measure co-clustering was strong for batch-matched samples. When compared against controls, multiple sclerosis patients showed significantly lower normalized Chao1 diversity.

cDNA libraries of TCR beta carried unique molecular identifiers. Researchers reported roughly 0.5 million cDNA molecules coming from around 1 to 9.1 million T cells. From the PCR reads, TCRdb called clonotypes with MiXCR, one entry per CDR3 protein. The sample records some 890,000 distinct CDR3 sequences, under 70% being singletons. Losses at the gene ends were 5 bases for V and 3 bases for J; bases not matched to a gene: 6. Germline loops: CDR1 SGHTA, CDR2 FQGNSA. The CDR3 extends over 15 amino acids. As for this clonotype: What it binds is not known.

This chain uses TRBV7-2 with TRBJ2-1; 8 bases are a match to TRBD1. Sequenced input: blood. This clonotype was sampled from a girl aged 5-17 years with multiple sclerosis. CDR3 nucleotide sequence: TGTGCCAGCAGCCTTTGGACAGGGCGCTACAATGAGCAGTTCTTC. It codes for CASSLWTGRYNEQFF.